This entry lists 4 T cell receptor beta chains sequenced from one sample in a study of PD-1 blockade in classical Hodgkin lymphoma. Time point denoted: cycle 4 day 1 (C4D1), after less than seven weeks of nivolumab. After autologous stem cell transplantation all patients relapsed, and prior brentuximab vedotin exposure differed between cohorts. Purified CD4+ T cells were obtained from thawed PBMCs through magnetic negative selection. Only in-frame clones appear in the TCRdb table, and some are missing; sequencing was by immunoSEQ multiplex PCR. The sample carries 15,000 to 20,000 clones, roughly 80% recorded once. Here the sequenced sample was CD4+ T cells from blood, taken before the fourth cycle of nivolumab. All receptors come from a human donor with classical Hodgkin lymphoma.

The chain recombines TRBV10-1 with TRBJ1-5; no definite D call. The CDR3 is 13 amino acids. V was shortened by 0 bases and J by 4 bases, with 4 bases between the two germline ends. In germline, CDR1 is WNHNN, CDR2 SYGVQD (reference sequence). DNA of the CDR3: TGCGCCAGCAGTGAGTCGCATAATCAGCCCCAGCATTTT. This sequence encodes CASSESHNQPQHF.

The sample holds a few counts of this clone. The chain is built from TRBV28 and TRBJ1-2; 8 bases are a match to TRBD1. Germline V gene sequence: CDR1 MDHEN, CDR2 SYDVKM. With V trimmed by 11 bases and J by 4 bases, 12 bases remained unmatched. CDR3 length: 14 amino acids. CDR3 region: CASLGTGGSYGYTF. The CDR3 DNA reads as TGTGCCTCTCTTGGGACAGGAGGATCCTATGGCTACACCTTC.

This clone was seen a single time. The chain uses TRBV19 and TRBJ2-5; a possible D gene is TRBD1 (5 bases). There are 17 residues in the CDR3. The germline V and J ends were trimmed by 2 bases and 2 bases, with 18 bases remaining between them. CDR1 and CDR2 (germline): LNHDA, SQIVND (reference sequence). The CDR3 coding sequence is TGTGCCAGTAGTATACGCTCGCTTGACAGCTATCAAGAGACCCAGTACTTC. Its protein is CASSIRSLDSYQETQYF.

This chain connects TRBV19 to TRBJ2-7, with D perhaps being TRBD1 or TRBD2 (5 bases each). The V gene's germline CDR1 is LNHDA and CDR2 SQIVND (reference sequence). Trimming stripped 1 base from V and 2 bases from J, with 6 bases between. This CDR3 has 13 amino acids. Here the CDR3 DNA reads TGTGCCAGTAGTATAGGAGGGGCCTACGAGCAGTACTTC. It translates to CASSIGGAYEQYF.